Below are 7 T cell receptor beta chains sequenced from a single sample in a study of blood T cell repertoires in COVID-19. The table came from immunoSEQ multiplex PCR; TCRdb's copy has only in-frame clones and leaves some out. Of 430,000 or so clones in the sample, more than 70% are singletons; the top ten hold approximately 1.5%. Source material: PBMCs or T cells enriched from blood (not recorded which). These receptors were taken from a woman between 18 and 29 years old who had been exposed to COVID-19.

Of note for this clone: At the DNA level, this CDR3 is encoded by other sequences in the same sample as well. The V call is TRBV2, the J call TRBJ2-7; D might be TRBD1 (5 bases). V gave up 3 bases and J gave up 3 bases, with 6 bases separating them. Germline values: CDR1 SNHLY, CDR2 FYNNEI. The CDR3 extends over 12 amino acids. DNA of the CDR3: TGTGCCAGCAGTGACCAGGGCTACGAGCAGTACTTC. Protein sequence: CASSDQGYEQYF.

The chain is built from TRBV19 and TRBJ2-2; D call uncertain. From germline, CDR1 is LNHDA and CDR2 SQIVND (reference sequence). Trimming removed 3 bases at V and 5 bases at J, with 10 bases between. The length of the CDR3 is 14 residues. For the CDR3, the DNA is TGTGCCAGTAGTATCCCCAACTGGACCGGGGAGCTGTTTTTT. It encodes CASSIPNWTGELFF. Complete variable domain (other parts from reference TRBV19 and TRBJ2-2): DGGITQSPKYLFRKEGQNVTLSCEQNLNHDAMYWYRQDPGQGLRLIYYSQIVNDFQKGDIAEGYSVSREKKESFPLTVTSAQKNPTAFYLCASSIPNWTGELFFGEGSRLTVL.

The rearrangement joins TRBV28 to TRBJ1-2; 10 positions match TRBD1. Per the germline V gene, CDR1 is MDHEN and CDR2 is SYDVKM. There are 13 residues in the CDR3. V was clipped by 6 bases and J by 8 bases; unmatched bases: 6. The CDR3 DNA reads as TGTGCCAGCAGCGTCGGGACAGGGGAGGGCTACACCTTC. Amino acids: CASSVGTGEGYTF.

Only a few counts were recorded for this clone. This chain uses TRBV6-2 or TRBV6-3 with TRBJ1-2; the D is unclear. Between the trimmed V and J ends, which lost 4 bases and 1 base, there was a span of 4 bases. CDR1 and CDR2 from the germline V gene are MNHEY and SVGEGT. The CDR3 sequence is 12 residues long. The CDR3 coding sequence is TGTGCCAGCAGTTCCTATAACTATGGCTACACCTTC. Translating it yields CASSSYNYGYTF.

J is TRBJ2-7 and V is TRBV6-5, with 9 bases fitting TRBD1. The V gene end was trimmed by 0 bases and the J gene end by 3 bases; junction bases not matched to a gene: 0. This CDR3 is built from 14 residues. The germline V gene encodes CDR1 MNHEY and CDR2 SVGAGI. The CDR3 sequence is CASSYSGQGYEQYF. For the CDR3, the DNA is TGTGCCAGCAGTTACTCGGGACAGGGCTACGAGCAGTACTTC.

This clone occurred a few times. V and J are TRBV27 and TRBJ2-7; D may be TRBD2 (7 bases). This CDR3 has 16 residues. Germline loops: CDR1 MNHEY, CDR2 SMNVEV (reference sequence). Trimming shortened V by 5 bases and J by 2 bases, and 19 bases separated the two germline ends. The CDR3 DNA reads as TGTGCCAGCAGTAGGGTGGGGGGGCCTAGCGCCTACGAGCAGTACTTC. It yields the protein CASSRVGGPSAYEQYF.

This clone was counted a few times. The gene calls are TRBV5-1 and TRBJ2-1; weak D call: TRBD1 (6 bases). CDR3 size: 13 residues. CDR1 and CDR2 from the germline V gene are SGHRS and YFSETQ. Trimming stripped 4 bases from V and 9 bases from J, with 14 bases between. The CDR3 reads CASSMTLRGEQFF. CDR3 DNA sequence: TGCGCCAGCAGCATGACCCTCAGGGGTGAGCAGTTCTTC.